These 17 T cell receptor beta chains were sequenced from one sample in a study of T cells in Graves' hyperthyroidism and ophthalmopathy (dated by TCRdb to 2018 to 2020). Receptor libraries were prepared by multiplex PCR. Sequencing instrument: Illumina HiSeq 2000. The TCR beta CDR3 regions were amplified from RNA transcripts. The TCR CDR3 was subjected to a first round of RT-PCR using the HTBI primer set and the Qiagen OneStep RT-PCR kit. TCRdb took the public reads, trimmed them with fastp at Q25, ran MiXCR for clone calling and kept in-frame beta chains. Entries are consolidated by CDR3 protein sequence, retaining the most common genes and DNA. The sample includes around 620,000 distinct CDR3 sequences, with under 20% observed a single time. The biggest ten clones account for over 3.5% of the sample. The sequenced sample was blood. The receptors were gathered from a woman aged 25 to 39 with Graves' hyperthyroidism.

The rearrangement joins TRBV6-9 to TRBJ1-4; possible D gene TRBD1, 6 bases. This CDR3 spans 13 amino acids. Germline lookup yields CDR1 MNHGY and CDR2 SVAAGI. Trimming pared 3 bases from V and 13 bases from J, leaving 15 bases between. The CDR3 here is CASSYGGALGLFF. DNA of the CDR3: TGTGCCAGCAGTTACGGGGGGGCGCTAGGACTGTTTTTT.

About this clonotype: The final CDR3 position lacks the conserved phenylalanine or tryptophan, pointing to a likely read error. This chain links TRBV12-3 or TRBV12-4 with TRBJ2-7, with 10 positions matching TRBD2. The CDR3 sequence is 15 residues long. V shed 5 bases and J 7 bases; nucleotides not matched to a gene: 11. In DNA form, the CDR3 reads TGTGCCAGCAGTGAGTCAGCTAGCGGGAGTGTTGAGCAGTACCTC. Protein product: CASSESASGSVEQYL.

This clonotype was recorded at least ten times. V is TRBV6-1 and J is TRBJ2-2; 12 bases fit TRBD1. This CDR3 is built from 18 residues. The trim removed 7 bases at V and 9 bases at J, leaving 18 bases unmatched. Germline-derived CDR1 and CDR2 are MNHNS and SASEGT. CDR3 in DNA: TGTGCCAGCACCCCTTATCGATTAGGGACAGGGGGCGCAAGGGAGCTGTTTTTT. Amino acid sequence: CASTPYRLGTGGARELFF.

The chain carries TRBV9 and TRBJ2-1; 13 bases are a match to TRBD2. Germline CDR1 reads SGDLS; CDR2 reads YYNGEE. The CDR3 extends over 15 amino acids. With V trimmed by 10 bases and J by 5 bases, 9 bases remained unmatched. In nucleotides, the CDR3 is TGTGCCTCAGGACTAGCGGGAGTACGGGACAATGAGCAGTTCTTC. This sequence encodes CASGLAGVRDNEQFF.

This clonotype was recorded many times. V is TRBV20-1 and J is TRBJ1-5, with 9 nucleotides matching TRBD1. V shed 6 bases and J 7 bases; nucleotides not matched to a gene: 16. The CDR3 covers 16 residues. The V gene's germline CDR1 is DFQATT and CDR2 SNEGSKA (reference sequence). The CDR3 protein is CSARFAGTGREQPQHF. The CDR3 DNA reads TGCAGTGCGAGATTTGCGGGGACAGGGAGGGAGCAGCCCCAGCATTTT.

This clonotype was found many times. This chain joins TRBV20-1 and TRBJ1-6, with a possible D match to TRBD1 (6 bases). The CDR3 runs to 13 residues. The germline V gene encodes CDR1 DFQATT and CDR2 SNEGSKA (reference sequence). V lost 6 bases and J lost 8, with 14 bases in between. CDR3 residues: CSAYRVKDSPLHF. The CDR3 DNA reads TGCAGTGCGTACAGGGTGAAGGATTCACCCCTCCACTTT.

This clonotype appeared a few times. The J gene is TRBJ2-4, the V gene TRBV29-1; 8 bases are a match to TRBD1. The germline gives CDR1 SQVTM, CDR2 ANQGSEA. This CDR3 region has 12 residues. J lost 14 bases, V lost 7 bases, and 13 bases had no gene match. CDR3 amino acids: CSAWFGQGRKYF. Here the CDR3 DNA reads TGCAGCGCGTGGTTCGGACAGGGCAGAAAGTACTTC.

The sample holds many counts of this clonotype. The rearrangement uses TRBV5-1 and TRBJ2-3, with D hard to call. The CDR3 length is 14 residues. Germline V gene data show CDR1 as SGHRS and CDR2 as YFSETQ. Trimming stripped 4 bases from V and 5 bases from J, with 14 bases between. The CDR3 DNA reads as TGCGCCAGCAGCGGGCAGCTAGTTAAAGATACGCAGTATTTT. This sequence encodes CASSGQLVKDTQYF.

The table lists this clonotype with many counts. This sequence joins TRBV20-1 and TRBJ2-3; D not resolved. Germline CDR1 and CDR2: DFQATT and SNEGSKA (reference sequence). The CDR3 has 12 residues. Trimming removed 6 bases from V and 2 bases from J, with 9 bases in between. The DNA of the CDR3 is TGCAGTGCCCCCACCGCCACAGATACGCAGTATTTT. Translated: CSAPTATDTQYF.

This clonotype was seen a few times. The chain recombines TRBV20-1 with TRBJ1-3, with a tentative D call TRBD1 (5 bases). Trimming stripped 0 bases from V and 9 bases from J, with 15 bases between. This CDR3 spans 14 amino acids. Germline V gene sequence: CDR1 DFQATT, CDR2 SNEGSKA (reference sequence). The CDR3 DNA follows: TGCAGTGCTAGAGATCTTGGCAGGGCCGCCACCATATATTTT. Protein sequence: CSARDLGRAATIYF.

This clonotype has only a few counts. V and J are TRBV6-1 and TRBJ1-3; D gene uncertain. V was pared by 8 bases and J by 4 bases, with 12 bases between. The CDR3 consists of 13 residues. Germline V lookup: CDR1 MNHNS, CDR2 SASEGT. CDR3 DNA: TGTGCCAGCCATCTCCTACAGGGAAACACCATATATTTT. Residues: CASHLLQGNTIYF.

This clonotype was seen a single time. The genes are TRBV6-1 and TRBJ1-2, with 9 nucleotides matching TRBD1. Trimming at V came to 5 bases and at J to 4 bases, leaving 14 bases not matched to a gene. Germline V gene data show CDR1 as MNHNS and CDR2 as SASEGT. The CDR3 has 17 residues. CDR3: CASSRSEPTGGGYGYTF. In nucleotides, the CDR3 is TGTGCCAGCAGTCGGTCCGAACCGACAGGGGGTGGCTATGGCTACACCTTC.

The CDR3 nucleotides read TGTGCCAGCAGCAGAGGGGCAGGGGGCAATCAGCCCCAGCATTTT. Translated, it gives CASSRGAGGNQPQHF. The chain is built from TRBV12-3 or TRBV12-4 and TRBJ1-5; a weak D match, TRBD1 (6 bases). Trimming pared 6 bases from V and 2 bases from J, leaving 14 bases between. CDR3 length: 15 residues.

The chain couples TRBV9 to TRBJ2-1; 8 nucleotides line up with TRBD2. The length of the CDR3 is 16 residues. Germline CDR1 reads SGDLS; CDR2 reads YYNGEE. Germline trimming cut 3 bases from V and 0 bases from J; bases unmatched to any gene: 5. CDR3 loop: CASSDRGTSSYNEQFF. CDR3 DNA sequence: TGTGCCAGCAGCGACCGTGGGACTAGCTCCTACAATGAGCAGTTCTTC.

The chain employs TRBV10-2 and TRBJ1-6; D call uncertain. CDR1 and CDR2 (germline): WSHSY, SAAADI. V dropped 8 bases and J dropped 2 bases, with 13 bases sitting between them. The CDR3 totals 15 residues. CDR3 residues: CASSTTGAYNSPLHF. CDR3 coding DNA: TGCGCCAGCTCTACTACGGGCGCCTATAATTCACCCCTCCACTTT.

This clonotype was detected many times. This chain uses TRBV11-2 with TRBJ2-3; 10 bases map to TRBD2. Losses at the gene ends were 2 bases for V and 6 bases for J; bases not matched to a gene: 8. The CDR3 sequence is 16 residues long. Germline CDR1 reads SGHAT; CDR2 reads FQNNGV. CDR3 residues: CASSLRAGGPLDTQYF. CDR3 nucleotides: TGTGCCAGCAGCTTACGAGCGGGAGGGCCGCTGGATACGCAGTATTTT.

This clonotype has at least ten counts. The J gene is TRBJ1-5, the V gene TRBV30; D not certain. The CDR3 extends over 14 amino acids. The ends were cut back, 0 bases at V and 1 base at J, with 7 bases in the middle. Germline lookup yields CDR1 GTSNPN and CDR2 SVGIG (reference sequence). The CDR3 region has the DNA TGTGCCTGGAGTGTAGGGCACAGCAATCAGCCCCAGCATTTT. It codes for CAWSVGHSNQPQHF.